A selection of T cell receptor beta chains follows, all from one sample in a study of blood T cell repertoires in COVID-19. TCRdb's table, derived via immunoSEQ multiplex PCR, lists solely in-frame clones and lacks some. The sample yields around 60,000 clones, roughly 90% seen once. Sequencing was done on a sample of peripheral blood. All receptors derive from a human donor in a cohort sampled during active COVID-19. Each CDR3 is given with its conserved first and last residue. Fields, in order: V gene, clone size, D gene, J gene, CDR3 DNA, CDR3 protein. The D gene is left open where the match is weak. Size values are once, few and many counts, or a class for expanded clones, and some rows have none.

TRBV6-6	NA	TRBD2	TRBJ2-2	TGTGCCAGCAGTCCAAATAGGGGACTAGCGGGGGGACGGAACACCGGGGAGCTGTTTTTT	CASSPNRGLAGGRNTGELFF
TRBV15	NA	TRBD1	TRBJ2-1	TGTGCCACCAGCAGAGGGACAGGCTCCTACAATGAGCAGTTCTTC	CATSRGTGSYNEQFF
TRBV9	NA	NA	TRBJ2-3	TGTGCCAGCAGCGTAGCCCCTCGAGAGGAGGATACGCAGTATTTT	CASSVAPREEDTQYF
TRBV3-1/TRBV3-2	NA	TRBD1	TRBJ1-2	TGTGCCAGCAGCGGCCTTCCACAGGGGAGCTATGGCTACACCTTC	CASSGLPQGSYGYTF
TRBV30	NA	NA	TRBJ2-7	TGTGCCTTCGGACGGCCACCCGGGGACGAGCAGTACTTC	CAFGRPPGDEQYF
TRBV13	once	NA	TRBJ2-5	TGTGCCAGCAGACCAGCCGGGGGGCTACCGACCCAGTACTTC	CASRPAGGLPTQYF
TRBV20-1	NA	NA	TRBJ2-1	TGCAGTGCTAGAGCAGACAGAGAACAGTTCTTC	CSARADREQFF
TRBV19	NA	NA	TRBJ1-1	TGTGCCAGTATGAGGAGTAACACTGAAGCTTTCTTT	CASMRSNTEAFF
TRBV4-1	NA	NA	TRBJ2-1	TGCGCCAGCAGCCAAGATACCGACGACTATTTTCCCAATGAGCAGTTCTTC	CASSQDTDDYFPNEQFF
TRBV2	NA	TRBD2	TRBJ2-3	TGTGCCAGCAGCCGGCGGCTAGCGGGGCTCACAGATACGCAGTATTTT	CASSRRLAGLTDTQYF
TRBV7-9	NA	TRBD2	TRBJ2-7	TGTGCCAGCAGCTTAGTACTAGCGAGTACCTACGAGCAGTACTTC	CASSLVLASTYEQYF
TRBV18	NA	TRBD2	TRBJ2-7	TGTGCCAGCTCACCTTTTGTGGGGGGGTCCTACGAGCAGTACTTC	CASSPFVGGSYEQYF
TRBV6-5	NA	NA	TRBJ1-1	TGTGCCAGCAGTTTTGACAGGCTGAACACTGAAGCTTTCTTT	CASSFDRLNTEAFF
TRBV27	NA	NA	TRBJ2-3	TGTGCCAGCAGTTTATTCCCCCTTGGGGGAGGAAGCACAGATACGCAGTATTTT	CASSLFPLGGGSTDTQYF
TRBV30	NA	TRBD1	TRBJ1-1	TGTGCCGGAGGGAGACAGGGGTTTTCTGAAGCTTTCTTT	CAGGRQGFSEAFF
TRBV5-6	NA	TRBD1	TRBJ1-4	TGTGCCAGCAGCACCGCACAGGGGGCCGAAAAACTGTTTTTT	CASSTAQGAEKLFF
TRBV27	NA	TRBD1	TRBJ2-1	TGTGCCAGCAGGCCGGGACAGGGGGCAACCAAACGCTCCTACAATGAGCAGTTCTTC	CASRPGQGATKRSYNEQFF
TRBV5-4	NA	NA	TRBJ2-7	TGTGCCAGCAGCTTTCAGGGGTCCTACGAGCAGTACTTC	CASSFQGSYEQYF
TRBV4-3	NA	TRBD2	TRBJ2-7	TGCGCCAGCAGCCAAGATCTCGCGGGAGGTCTTTTGAGGGAGCAGTACTTC	CASSQDLAGGLLREQYF
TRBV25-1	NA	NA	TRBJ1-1	TGTGCCAGCAGTGAATACCTTGAGGGTATAAACACTGAAGCTTTCTTT	CASSEYLEGINTEAFF
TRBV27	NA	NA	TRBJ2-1	TGTGCCAGCAGTTTATCCGGGGGAATGAGGAATGAGCAGTTCTTC	CASSLSGGMRNEQFF
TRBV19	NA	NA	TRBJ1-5	TGTGCCAGTAGTATGTTCAGTCAGCCCCAGCATTTT	CASSMFSQPQHF
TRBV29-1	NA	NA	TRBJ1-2	TGCAGCGTTGAATACCAGGGAGGCTACACCTTC	CSVEYQGGYTF
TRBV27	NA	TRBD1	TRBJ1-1	TGTGCCGCGCCACGGGGGGACAGGGGCGGAAGCACTGAAGCTTTCTTT	CAAPRGDRGGSTEAFF
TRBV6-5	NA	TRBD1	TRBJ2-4	TGTGCCAGCAGTTACGGGACAGGGAAGGCCAAAAACATTCAGTACTTC	CASSYGTGKAKNIQYF
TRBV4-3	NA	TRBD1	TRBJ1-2	TGCGCCAGCAGCCGATATCAGGGACAGGGAGGGCTCGGCTACACCTTC	CASSRYQGQGGLGYTF
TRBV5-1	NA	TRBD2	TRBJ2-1	TGCGCCAGCAGCTTGGCCGGGACTAGTCATGGTGAGCAGTTCTTC	CASSLAGTSHGEQFF
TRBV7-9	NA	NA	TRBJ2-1	TGTGCCAGCAGCTTAGTAGTAGTGCGGCCGGACTTACATGAGCAGTTCTTC	CASSLVVVRPDLHEQFF
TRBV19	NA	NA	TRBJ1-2	TGTGCCAGTAAGGCAGGGGCTGGTAACTATGGCTACACCTTC	CASKAGAGNYGYTF
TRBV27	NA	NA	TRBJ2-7	TGTGCCAGCAGTTTATCCAACTCCTACGAGCAGTACTTC	CASSLSNSYEQYF